Below are 29 T cell receptor beta chains sequenced from a single sample in a study of regulatory T cells in long-lasting Graves disease. Building of the TCR beta libraries involved iRepertoire HTBI primers and Arm-PCR of CDR3 regions. TCRdb re-called the multiplex PCR reads with MiXCR, one entry per CDR3 protein. The sample contains approximately 400,000 distinct CDR3 sequences, 23% of which appear only once. Time point here: persistent/refractory GD, antithyroid drugs over 5 years with positive TRAb. Preparation of the TCR library used RNA extracted from PBMCs. Sequenced here: peripheral blood mononuclear cells (PBMCs), sampled when the disease was refractory, from a patient treated with antithyroid drugs. These receptors all come from a female donor with Graves disease.

This clonotype was counted a single time. The chain employs TRBV15 and TRBJ2-3, with D tentatively TRBD1 or TRBD2 (5 bases each). The CDR3 consists of 14 residues. V dropped 7 bases and J dropped 0 bases, with 11 bases sitting between them. Germline CDR1 LNHNV, CDR2 YYDKDF (reference sequence). In DNA form, the CDR3 reads TGTGCCACCAAGCCTGGGGGAAGCACAGATACGCAGTATTTT. This gives the protein CATKPGGSTDTQYF.

In this sample, this clonotype turned up many times. The J gene is TRBJ2-7, the V gene TRBV28; possibly TRBD2 for D (5 bases). This CDR3 is 13 amino acids long. V was pared by 7 bases and J by 3 bases, with 13 bases between. CDR1 and CDR2 from the germline V gene are MDHEN and SYDVKM. CDR3 residues: CASTGPDFYEQYF. DNA of the CDR3: TGTGCCAGCACTGGACCGGACTTCTACGAGCAGTACTTC.

Details on this clonotype: At one boundary the junction diverges from the germline segment, which might be a read error. This chain uses TRBV10-3 with TRBJ1-2, with 7 bases identical to TRBD1. This CDR3 is 15 amino acids long. The germline V gene has CDR1 ENHRY and CDR2 SYGVKD. This chain's CDR3 is CAIKLVTGIHYGYAF. CDR3 in DNA: TGTGCCATCAAATTGGTGACAGGGATCCACTATGGCTACGCCTTC.

At least ten counts were recorded for this clonotype. V is TRBV7-2 and J is TRBJ1-1; no firm D call. V was trimmed by 0 bases and J by 4 bases, leaving 9 bases between them. The germline gives CDR1 SGHTA, CDR2 FQGNSA. The CDR3 totals 14 residues. The DNA for the CDR3 is TGTGCCAGCAGCTTAGCTCCGGATGGCACTGAAGCTTTCTTT. This encodes CASSLAPDGTEAFF.

The chain has TRBV3-1 and TRBJ2-7, with 9 bases fitting TRBD2. Per the germline V gene, CDR1 is LGHDT and CDR2 is YNNKEL (reference sequence). The CDR3 is 14 residues long. The junction had 6 bases not matched to a gene; V was cut back by 4 bases and J by 5 bases. The chain's CDR3 is CASSLWTSDHEQYF. For the CDR3, the DNA is TGTGCCAGCAGCCTCTGGACTAGCGACCACGAGCAGTACTTC.

The chain uses TRBV20-1 and TRBJ2-5; 13 bases agree with TRBD2. The trim removed 2 bases at V and 4 bases at J, leaving 7 bases unmatched. Looked up from germline, CDR1 is DFQATT and CDR2 is SNEGSKA (reference sequence). There are 16 residues in the CDR3. In nucleotides, the CDR3 is TGCAGTGCTAGAACTAGCGGGAGGGATGGGTCAGAGACCCAGTACTTC. It yields the protein CSARTSGRDGSETQYF.

Ten or more counts support this clonotype. This sequence joins TRBV6-9 and TRBJ2-7; no clear D. The CDR3 sequence is 14 residues long. Germline V gene data show CDR1 as MNHGY and CDR2 as SVAAGI. V lost 3 bases, J lost 5 bases, and 14 bases lay in between. The CDR3 here is CASSYPTNRDEQYF. CDR3 sequence (DNA): TGTGCCAGCAGTTACCCCACCAATCGAGACGAGCAGTACTTC.

This sequence joins TRBV11-2 and TRBJ1-1; tentatively, D is TRBD1 (5 bases). CDR1 is SGHAT, CDR2 FQNNGV, per germline. V was cut by 1 base and J by 4 bases, with 13 bases left in between. This CDR3 spans 15 amino acids. CDR3 loop: CASSLVARAGTEAFF. The CDR3, as DNA: TGTGCCAGCAGCTTAGTGGCCAGGGCGGGCACTGAAGCTTTCTTT.

In its sample, this clonotype was seen many times. J is TRBJ2-7 and V is TRBV7-8; D tentatively reads TRBD1 or TRBD2 (5 bases each). Germline V lookup: CDR1 SGHVS, CDR2 FQNEAQ. The CDR3 length is 14 residues. V was trimmed by 3 bases and J by 2 bases, leaving 11 bases between them. The CDR3 region is CASSFNTGPYEQYF. In DNA form, the CDR3 reads TGTGCCAGCAGCTTTAATACGGGACCCTACGAGCAGTACTTC.

Many counts were recorded for this clonotype. V gene TRBV11-1 combines with J gene TRBJ1-1; D is unclear. The CDR3 covers 15 residues. V lost 5 bases and J lost 5, with 18 bases in between. Germline V CDR1 and CDR2: SGHAT, FQDESV (reference sequence). This chain's CDR3 is CASSHTRRLGTEAFF. DNA of the CDR3: TGTGCCAGCAGCCACACTAGGAGGTTAGGAACTGAAGCTTTCTTT.

Of note for this clonotype: This may be a read error, as it is one base from a much larger clone. The V gene is TRBV6-1, the J gene TRBJ1-2; D unclear. CDR3 length: 13 amino acids. Per the germline V gene, CDR1 is MNHNS and CDR2 is SASEGT. CDR3 protein: CASSDRFFYGFTF. The CDR3, as DNA: TGTGCCAGCAGTGACAGGTTCTTCTATGGCTTCACCTTC.

Ten or more counts support this clonotype. For the CDR3, the DNA is TGTGCCAGCCAGTATAGCCGCTACGAGCAGTACTTC. Protein: CASQYSRYEQYF. The genes are TRBV28 and TRBJ2-7; D unclear. Germline CDR1 and CDR2: MDHEN and SYDVKM. The CDR3 contains 12 residues. V gave up 8 bases and J gave up 3 bases, with 11 bases separating them.

The table lists this clonotype with many counts. The chain uses TRBV6-1 and TRBJ1-5; TRBD1 matches 8 bases. This CDR3 spans 15 amino acids. V lost 6 bases, J lost 3 bases, and 7 bases stayed unmatched. Germline CDR1 and CDR2: MNHNS and SASEGT. The CDR3, as DNA: TGTGCCAGCAGCGGACAGGGACGAATCAATCAGCCCCAGCATTTT. Translating it yields CASSGQGRINQPQHF.

This clonotype was counted between two and nine times. The rearrangement links TRBV12-3 or TRBV12-4 to TRBJ1-4; D might be TRBD1 (6 bases). Trimming pared 7 bases from V and 5 bases from J, leaving 23 bases between. This CDR3 region has 17 residues. The CDR3 reads CASTNQFRDRRNEKLFF. CDR3 sequence (DNA): TGTGCCAGCACCAACCAATTTCGAGACAGGAGAAATGAAAAACTGTTTTTT.

This clonotype came up a few times. The CDR3 sequence is CASSQVSTEIYEQYF. The CDR3 nucleotides are TGTGCCAGCAGCCAAGTTTCGACAGAGATTTACGAGCAGTACTTC. V is TRBV3-1 and J is TRBJ2-7, with a weak D call TRBD1 (5 bases). There are 15 residues in the CDR3. Germline loops: CDR1 LGHDT, CDR2 YNNKEL (reference sequence). Trimming shortened V by 1 base and J by 4 bases, and 14 bases separated the two germline ends.

This clonotype was seen more than once but under ten times. The gene calls are TRBV6-1 and TRBJ1-1; the D gene is possibly TRBD1 (6 bases). Between the trimmed V and J ends, which lost 6 bases and 0 bases, there was a span of 17 bases. The CDR3 contains 16 residues. Germline V lookup: CDR1 MNHNS, CDR2 SASEGT. The CDR3 coding sequence is TGTGCCAGCAGCCATTTTTCTGGGGACATGAACACTGAAGCTTTCTTT. Amino acid sequence: CASSHFSGDMNTEAFF.

This chain links TRBV7-9 with TRBJ2-7, with 7 nucleotides matching TRBD1. CDR1 and CDR2 (germline): SEHNR, FQNEAQ (reference sequence). V was pared by 6 bases and J by 5 bases, with 4 bases of the junction left unmatched. The CDR3 spans 12 residues. The CDR3 reads CASRSDRDEQYF. Written as DNA, the CDR3 is TGTGCCAGCAGATCCGACAGGGACGAGCAGTACTTC.

This clonotype came up a few times. The chain links TRBV28 to TRBJ2-2, with D unclear. The CDR3 has 16 amino acids. The V end lost 3 bases, the J end lost 1 base, and 12 bases lay between the germline ends. Germline CDR1 MDHEN, CDR2 SYDVKM. The CDR3, as DNA: TGTGCCAGCAGTTTTGATGGCAAAATGAACACCGGGGAGCTGTTTTTT. It codes for CASSFDGKMNTGELFF.

In this sample, this clonotype turned up many times. The chain combines TRBV6-5 with TRBJ1-1; D gene ambiguous. V was pared by 2 bases and J by 0 bases, with 13 bases between. This CDR3 is built from 16 residues. Germline CDR1 is MNHEY and CDR2 is SVGAGI. The CDR3 nucleotides read TGTGCCAGCAGTTACGATTTGGGGAGGGTGAACACTGAAGCTTTCTTT. It is translated as CASSYDLGRVNTEAFF.

This rearrangement joins TRBV7-9 to TRBJ1-1; the D gene is possibly TRBD1 (5 bases). Germline values: CDR1 SEHNR, CDR2 FQNEAQ (reference sequence). Trimming removed 1 base from V and 0 bases from J, with 18 bases in between. The CDR3 is made up of 18 amino acids. The CDR3 here is CASSLDVKGPHMNTEAFF. DNA for the CDR3: TGTGCCAGCAGCTTAGACGTGAAGGGGCCCCATATGAACACTGAAGCTTTCTTT.

V is TRBV28 and J is TRBJ2-7; D is possibly TRBD2 (5 bases). Germline lookup yields CDR1 MDHEN and CDR2 SYDVKM. Trimming took 7 bases from V and 4 from J, leaving 8 bases between them. The CDR3 length is 11 residues. This CDR3 reads CASTSWYEQYF. Written as DNA, the CDR3 is TGTGCCAGCACTAGCTGGTACGAGCAGTACTTC. Full variable domain (remainder filled in from reference TRBV28 and TRBJ2-7): DVKVTQSSRYLVKRTGEKVFLECVQDMDHENMFWYRQDPGLGLRLIYFSYDVKMKEKGDIPEGYSVSREKKERFSLILESASTNQTSMYLCASTSWYEQYFGPGTRLTVT.

This clonotype occurred a few times. The chain uses TRBV27 and TRBJ1-1, with D possibly TRBD1 on 5 matching bases. Germline CDR1 and CDR2: MNHEY and SMNVEV (reference sequence). CDR3 length equals 15 residues. V was shortened by 6 bases and J by 3 bases, with 17 bases between the two germline ends. The CDR3 region has the DNA TGTGCCAGCAGGCCCCGGGGGGGAAGGGACACTGAAGCTTTCTTT. Translating it yields CASRPRGGRDTEAFF.

The rearrangement joins TRBV29-1 to TRBJ1-1; D gene unclear. Germline assignment: CDR1 SQVTM and CDR2 ANQGSEA. The V and J ends lost 5 bases and 1 base respectively, with 8 bases between them. CDR3 length: 12 residues. CDR3 sequence: CSVLTQNTEAFF. The CDR3 DNA follows: TGCAGCGTTCTGACCCAGAACACTGAAGCTTTCTTT.

This clonotype was observed a few times. The gene calls are TRBV6-2 or TRBV6-3 and TRBJ2-6; D perhaps matches TRBD1 (6 bases). Per germline, CDR1 MNHEY and CDR2 SVGEGT. The length of the CDR3 is 17 residues. The ends were cut back, 2 bases at V and 0 bases at J, with 11 bases in the middle. CDR3 coding DNA: TGTGCCAGCAGTTACGGGGGCAGTAGCTCTGGGGCCAACGTCCTGACTTTC. Translation gives CASSYGGSSSGANVLTF.

V gene TRBV20-1 combines with J gene TRBJ1-6; TRBD1 agrees at 8 bases. Losses at the gene ends were 3 bases for V and 1 base for J; bases not matched to a gene: 8. Germline loops: CDR1 DFQATT, CDR2 SNEGSKA (reference sequence). This CDR3 spans 17 amino acids. The CDR3 loop is CSARASTGVSYNSPLHF. CDR3 nucleotides: TGCAGTGCTAGGGCATCGACAGGGGTATCCTATAATTCACCCCTCCACTTT.

This clonotype was counted between two and nine times. The CDR3 DNA sequence: TGTGCCAGCAGCCTCCTCCCGGGCGAGCGGGAGGGCCTGACCGATACGCAGTATTTT. It translates to CASSLLPGEREGLTDTQYF. J is TRBJ2-3 and V is TRBV7-9; TRBD2 aligns across 10 bases. The V and J ends lost 5 bases and 6 bases, in that order; junction bases with no gene match: 20. The CDR3 runs 19 residues. The V gene's germline CDR1 is SEHNR and CDR2 FQNEAQ (reference sequence).

This clonotype was seen more than once but under ten times. V gene TRBV6-2 or TRBV6-3 combines with J gene TRBJ2-5; perhaps TRBD2 as D (6 bases). The V and J ends lost 2 bases and 2 bases respectively, with 9 bases between them. CDR1 is MNHEY, CDR2 SVGEGT, per germline. The CDR3 has 14 residues. The CDR3 loop reads CASSYGTSQETQYF. CDR3 DNA sequence: TGTGCCAGCAGTTACGGGACTTCGCAAGAGACCCAGTACTTC.

The table lists this clonotype with many counts. This chain joins TRBV6-1 and TRBJ1-4; 10 nucleotides align to TRBD1. Unmatched junction bases numbered 4, after V lost 6 bases and J lost 0 bases. Per germline, CDR1 MNHNS and CDR2 SASEGT. The CDR3 contains 16 residues. The CDR3 DNA is TGTGCCAGCAGGCAGGGACAGGGGACAACTAATGAAAAACTGTTTTTT. This translates into CASRQGQGTTNEKLFF.

The V and J genes are TRBV28 and TRBJ2-7, with 8 nucleotides matching TRBD1. The J segment lost 3 bases and the V segment lost 6 bases, leaving 7 bases of the junction unmatched. The V gene's germline CDR1 is MDHEN and CDR2 SYDVKM. This CDR3 region has 14 residues. In DNA form, the CDR3 reads TGTGCCAGCAGATCCGGGACAGGACACTACGAGCAGTACTTC. It translates to CASRSGTGHYEQYF.